Included here is one T cell receptor (beta chain) sequence, with context. CDR3 length: 14 residues. Germline V CDR1 and CDR2: SGDLS, YYNGEE. V shed 3 bases and J shed 7 bases, with 11 bases lying between them. These data are taken from a study of CD8+ T cells in alopecia areata. Study at large: Tofacitinib lasted 6 to 18 months, then 6 months off drug.

The authors extracted RNA and reverse transcribed it into cDNA as the sequencing template. Clones were read by immunoSEQ multiplex PCR, and TCRdb kept only the in-frame ones, dropping some. The table has 180,000 or so clones, about 54% seen once. The treatment here: oral pan-JAK inhibitor, 5-10 mg twice daily. The chain carries TRBV9 and TRBJ1-6, with a weak D call TRBD1 (5 bases). This sequence originates from a human donor with alopecia areata. The sample here was CD4+ T cells sorted from blood, taken at approximately week 60, from a patient treated with tofacitinib. The CDR3 loop reads CASSEQGLNSPLHF. The CDR3 nucleotides read TGTGCCAGCAGCGAGCAGGGCTTGAATTCACCCCTCCACTTT.